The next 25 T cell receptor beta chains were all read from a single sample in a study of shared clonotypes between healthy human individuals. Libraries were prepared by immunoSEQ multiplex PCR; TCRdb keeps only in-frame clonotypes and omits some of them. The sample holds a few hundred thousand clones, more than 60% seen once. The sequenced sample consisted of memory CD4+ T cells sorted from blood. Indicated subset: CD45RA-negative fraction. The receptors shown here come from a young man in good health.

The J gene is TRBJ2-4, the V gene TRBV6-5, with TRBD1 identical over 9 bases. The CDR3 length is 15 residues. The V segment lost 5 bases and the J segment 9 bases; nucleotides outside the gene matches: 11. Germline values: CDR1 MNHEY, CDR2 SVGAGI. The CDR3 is CASSMRGTGLGIQYF. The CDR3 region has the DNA TGTGCCAGCAGTATGAGGGGGACAGGGCTGGGCATTCAGTACTTC.

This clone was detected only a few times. The DNA of the CDR3 is TGTGCCAGCGCTTTGGGCCTGGTAGATACGCAGTATTTT. It yields the protein CASALGLVDTQYF. The chain recombines TRBV2 with TRBJ2-3, with no clear D. This CDR3 spans 13 amino acids. Per germline, CDR1 SNHLY and CDR2 FYNNEI. V was trimmed by 8 bases and J by 5 bases, leaving 14 bases between them.

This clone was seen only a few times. The CDR3 coding sequence is TGCAGCGTGCGGCAGGGGCACAAGAACTACGAGCAGTACTTC. Translation gives CSVRQGHKNYEQYF. This chain joins TRBV29-1 and TRBJ2-7, with D possibly being TRBD1 (6 bases). CDR1 SQVTM and CDR2 ANQGSEA come from the germline V gene. V lost 6 bases, J lost 3 bases, and 18 bases lay in between. The CDR3 covers 14 residues.

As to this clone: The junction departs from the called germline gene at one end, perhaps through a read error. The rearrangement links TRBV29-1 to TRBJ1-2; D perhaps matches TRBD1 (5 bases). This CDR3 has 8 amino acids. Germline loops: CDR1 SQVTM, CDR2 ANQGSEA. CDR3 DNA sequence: TGCAGCGTCGGGGACCGTATCTTC. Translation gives CSVGDRIF. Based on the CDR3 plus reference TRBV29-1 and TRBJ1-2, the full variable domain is SAVISQKPSRDICQRGTSLTIQCQVDSQVTMMFWYRQQPGQSLTLIATANQGSEATYESGFVIDKFPISRPNLTFSTLTVSNMSPEDSSIYLCSVGDRIFGSGTRLTVV.

This CDR3 is CASSLGRVGEKLFF. The CDR3 DNA sequence: TGTGCCAGCAGCTTAGGTCGGGTCGGGGAAAAACTGTTTTTT. The V and J genes are TRBV7-2 and TRBJ1-4; D gene ambiguous. The CDR3 runs to 14 residues. Germline CDR1 SGHTA, CDR2 FQGNSA. The V end was cut by 1 base, the J end by 8 bases, with 11 bases between.

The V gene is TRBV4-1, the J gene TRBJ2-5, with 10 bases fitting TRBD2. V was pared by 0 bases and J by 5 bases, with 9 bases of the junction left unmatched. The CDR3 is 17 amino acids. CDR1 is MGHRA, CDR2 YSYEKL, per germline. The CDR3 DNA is TGCGCCAGCAGCCAAGATTGGGCAGCGGGAGGGCCTGAGACCCAGTACTTC. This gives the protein CASSQDWAAGGPETQYF.

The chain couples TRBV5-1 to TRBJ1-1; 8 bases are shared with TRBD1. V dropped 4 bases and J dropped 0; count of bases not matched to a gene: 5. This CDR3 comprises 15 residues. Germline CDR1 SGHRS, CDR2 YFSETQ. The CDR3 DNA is TGCGCCAGCAGCGCCAAACAGGGGGTGAACACTGAAGCTTTCTTT. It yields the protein CASSAKQGVNTEAFF.

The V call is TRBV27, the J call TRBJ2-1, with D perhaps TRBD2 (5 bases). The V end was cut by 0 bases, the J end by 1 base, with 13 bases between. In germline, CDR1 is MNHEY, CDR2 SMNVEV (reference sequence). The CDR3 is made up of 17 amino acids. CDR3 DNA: TGTGCCAGCAGTTTATCCGGACTTGGCAGGTCCTACAATGAGCAGTTCTTC. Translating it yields CASSLSGLGRSYNEQFF.

The CDR3 sequence is CASSQGLAGGGGKNIQYF. The CDR3 bases are TGTGCCAGCAGCCAGGGACTAGCGGGAGGGGGAGGCAAAAACATTCAGTACTTC. The V gene is TRBV7-6, the J gene TRBJ2-4; 16 nucleotides line up with TRBD2. Germline V gives CDR1 SGHVS, CDR2 FNYEAQ. With V trimmed by 5 bases and J by 3 bases, 7 bases remained unmatched. The CDR3 sequence is 18 residues long.

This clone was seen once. This chain's CDR3 is CASSSYNSQNTEAFF. CDR3 DNA: TGTGCCAGCAGCTCTTACAACTCCCAGAACACTGAAGCTTTCTTT. The genes are TRBV7-8 and TRBJ1-1; D gene unclear. The CDR3 runs to 15 residues. Germline lookup yields CDR1 SGHVS and CDR2 FQNEAQ. V was clipped by 4 bases and J by 1 base, with 13 bases between them.

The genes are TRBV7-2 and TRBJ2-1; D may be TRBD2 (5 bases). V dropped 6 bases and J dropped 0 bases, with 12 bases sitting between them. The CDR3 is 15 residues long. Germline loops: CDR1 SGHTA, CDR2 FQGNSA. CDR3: CASRPDWSSYNEQFF. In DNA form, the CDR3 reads TGTGCCAGCAGACCGGACTGGAGCTCCTACAATGAGCAGTTCTTC.

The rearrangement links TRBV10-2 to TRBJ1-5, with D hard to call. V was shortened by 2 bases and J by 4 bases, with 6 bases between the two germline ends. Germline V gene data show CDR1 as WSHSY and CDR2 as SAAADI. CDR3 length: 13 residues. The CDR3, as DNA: TGCGCCAGCAGTGAGGAGCCAAATCAGCCCCAGCATTTT. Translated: CASSEEPNQPQHF.

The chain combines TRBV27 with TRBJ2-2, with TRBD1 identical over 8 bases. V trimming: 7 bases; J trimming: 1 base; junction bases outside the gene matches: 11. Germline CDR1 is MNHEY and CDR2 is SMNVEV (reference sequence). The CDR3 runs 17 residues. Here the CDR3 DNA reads TGTGCCAGCAAACTCGTAGCCGGGACAGGGAACACCGGGGAGCTGTTTTTT. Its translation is CASKLVAGTGNTGELFF.

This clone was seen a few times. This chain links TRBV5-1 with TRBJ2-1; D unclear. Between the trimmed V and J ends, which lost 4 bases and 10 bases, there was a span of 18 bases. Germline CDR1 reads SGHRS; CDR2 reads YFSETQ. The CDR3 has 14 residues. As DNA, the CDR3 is TGCGCCAGCAGCCGGATATCTGGGCTCGGGGAGCAGTTCTTC. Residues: CASSRISGLGEQFF.

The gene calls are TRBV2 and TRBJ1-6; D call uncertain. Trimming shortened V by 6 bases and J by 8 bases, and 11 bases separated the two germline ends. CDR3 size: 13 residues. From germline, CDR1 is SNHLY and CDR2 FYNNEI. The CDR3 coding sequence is TGTGCCAGCAGAGCCGACGGAGATTCACCCCTCCACTTT. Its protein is CASRADGDSPLHF.

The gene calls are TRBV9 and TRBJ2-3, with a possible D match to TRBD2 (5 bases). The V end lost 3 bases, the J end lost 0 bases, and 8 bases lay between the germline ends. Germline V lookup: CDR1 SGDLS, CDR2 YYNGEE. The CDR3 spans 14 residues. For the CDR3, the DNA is TGTGCCAGCAGCGCACTAGGGAGCACAGATACGCAGTATTTT. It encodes CASSALGSTDTQYF.

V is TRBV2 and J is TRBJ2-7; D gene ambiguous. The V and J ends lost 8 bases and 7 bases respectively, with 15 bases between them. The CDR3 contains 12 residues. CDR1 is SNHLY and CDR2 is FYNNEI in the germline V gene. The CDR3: CASRLVLGEQYF. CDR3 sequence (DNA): TGTGCCAGCCGATTAGTACTGGGAGAGCAGTACTTC.

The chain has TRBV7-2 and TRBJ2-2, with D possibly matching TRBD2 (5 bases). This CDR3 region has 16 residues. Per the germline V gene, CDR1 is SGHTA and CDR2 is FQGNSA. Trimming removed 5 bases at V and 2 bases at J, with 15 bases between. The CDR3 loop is CASSPRPPGNTGELFF. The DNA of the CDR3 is TGTGCCAGCAGCCCCCGACCCCCGGGAAACACCGGGGAGCTGTTTTTT.

This CDR3 is CASSPDPLALLGEQYF. CDR3 nucleotide sequence: TGTGCCAGCAGCCCCGACCCCCTAGCGCTGCTGGGGGAGCAGTACTTC. The gene calls are TRBV7-2 and TRBJ2-7, with a possible D match to TRBD2 (6 bases). V lost 5 bases to trimming and J lost 7 bases, with 24 bases between them. CDR3 size: 16 residues. Germline lookup yields CDR1 SGHTA and CDR2 FQGNSA.

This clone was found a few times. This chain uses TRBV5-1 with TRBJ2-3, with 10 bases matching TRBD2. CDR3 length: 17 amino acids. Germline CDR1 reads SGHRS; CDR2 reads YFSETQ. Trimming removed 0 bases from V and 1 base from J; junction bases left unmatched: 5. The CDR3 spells CASSLASSGRGTDTQYF. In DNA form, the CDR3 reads TGCGCCAGCAGCTTGGCGTCTAGCGGGAGAGGCACAGATACGCAGTATTTT. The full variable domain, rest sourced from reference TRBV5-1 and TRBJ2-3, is KAGVTQTPRYLIKTRGQQVTLSCSPISGHRSVSWYQQTPGQGLQFLFEYFSETQRNKGNFPGRFSGRQFSNSRSEMNVSTLELGDSALYLCASSLASSGRGTDTQYFGPGTRLTVL.

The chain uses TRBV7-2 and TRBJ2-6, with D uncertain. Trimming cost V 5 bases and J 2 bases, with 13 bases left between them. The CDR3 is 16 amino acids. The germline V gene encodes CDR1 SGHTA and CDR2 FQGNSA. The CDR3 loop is CASSPHLTPGANVLTF. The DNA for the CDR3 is TGTGCCAGCAGCCCCCACCTCACGCCTGGGGCCAACGTCCTGACTTTC.

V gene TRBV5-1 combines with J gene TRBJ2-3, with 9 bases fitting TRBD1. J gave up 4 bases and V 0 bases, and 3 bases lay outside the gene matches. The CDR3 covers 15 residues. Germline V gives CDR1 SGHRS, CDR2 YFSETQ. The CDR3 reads CASSLDRGPPDTQYF. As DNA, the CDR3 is TGCGCCAGCAGCTTGGACAGGGGGCCCCCAGATACGCAGTATTTT.

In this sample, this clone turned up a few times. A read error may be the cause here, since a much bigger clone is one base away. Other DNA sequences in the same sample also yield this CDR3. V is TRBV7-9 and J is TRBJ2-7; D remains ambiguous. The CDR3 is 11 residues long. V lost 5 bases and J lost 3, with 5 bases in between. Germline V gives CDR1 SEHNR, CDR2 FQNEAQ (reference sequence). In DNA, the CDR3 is TGTGCCAGCAGCCCCCTCTACGAGCAGTACTTC. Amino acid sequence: CASSPLYEQYF.

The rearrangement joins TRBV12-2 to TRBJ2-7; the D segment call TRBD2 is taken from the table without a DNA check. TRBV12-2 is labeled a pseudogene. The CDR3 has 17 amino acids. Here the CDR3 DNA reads TGTGCAAGTCGCTTAGTGTTCCTCAGGCGGGAAAGGAACGAGCAGTACTTC. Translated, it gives CASRLVFLRRERNEQYF.

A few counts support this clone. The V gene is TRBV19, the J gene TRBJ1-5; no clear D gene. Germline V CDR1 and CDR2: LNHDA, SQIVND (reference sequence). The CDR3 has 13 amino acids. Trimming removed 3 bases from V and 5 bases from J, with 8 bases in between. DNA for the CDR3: TGTGCCAGTAGTATGGTCAGAGATCAGCCCCAGCATTTT. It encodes CASSMVRDQPQHF.